The source of this T cell receptor beta chain is a study of T cells in Graves' hyperthyroidism and ophthalmopathy. In this sample, this clonotype turned up many times. The antigen is not known. TCR beta CDR3 region amplification was performed from RNA transcripts. The study used the HTBI primer set for a first-round RT-PCR of the TCR CDR3. From the multiplex PCR reads, TCRdb called clonotypes with MiXCR, one entry per CDR3 protein. The sample lists a few hundred thousand distinct CDR3 sequences, about 15% occurring once. Uncontrolled infection, other autoimmune disease, pregnancy or lactation excluded patients. The authors obtained PBMCs from roughly 10 ml of fresh peripheral blood. Overall study findings and caveats: The model predicted ophthalmopathy a median 6.5 months before onset.

This CDR3 contains 14 residues. V lost 3 bases and J 0 bases, leaving 9 bases between the germline ends. The V and J genes are TRBV12-3 or TRBV12-4 and TRBJ2-7; D may be TRBD2 (5 bases). Specimen: blood. This TCR derives from a woman aged 25 to 45 with Graves' ophthalmopathy. The chain's CDR3 is CASSFSVRSYEQYF. In nucleotides, the CDR3 is TGTGCCAGCAGTTTTAGCGTTCGCTCCTACGAGCAGTACTTC.